The 31 T cell receptor beta chains below come from one sample, sequenced in a study of vaccination effects on CD4 cells after COVID-19. Sequencing followed a ViraFEST assay step that expanded antigen-specific CD4+ T cells with viral peptide pools. Following a roughly ten-day culture, CD4+ T cells were purified. Previously uninfected by SARS-CoV-2, the vaccine recipients also showed negative nucleocapsid antibodies. Their cognate antigens are unknown. Method: immunoSEQ multiplex PCR; TCRdb's copy keeps in-frame clones and lacks some. The sample holds tens of thousands of clones; more than 60% are singletons and the top ten take roughly 20%. The sample in question was CD4+ T cells from PBMCs cultured with SARS-CoV-2 spike peptides, obtained before COVID-19 vaccination. The receptors derive from a human donor who received a COVID-19 vaccine.

The V gene is TRBV28, the J gene TRBJ1-2, with D tentatively TRBD1 (5 bases). The germline CDR1 and CDR2 sequences are MDHEN and SYDVKM. V gave up 6 bases and J gave up 3 bases, with 14 bases separating them. The CDR3 is 14 amino acids. CDR3 region: CASSTIGTYYGYTF. CDR3 DNA: TGTGCCAGCAGCACAATAGGGACCTACTATGGCTACACCTTC.

The rearrangement uses TRBV10-3 and TRBJ1-6; TRBD1 matches at 10 bases. Per the germline V gene, CDR1 is ENHRY and CDR2 is SYGVKD. Losses at the gene ends were 6 bases for V and 7 bases for J; bases not matched to a gene: 6. The CDR3 has 15 residues. CDR3 region: CAIRSGTGVNSPLHF. CDR3 DNA: TGTGCCATCAGGTCCGGGACAGGGGTAAATTCACCCCTCCACTTT.

The genes are TRBV5-5 and TRBJ2-1; TRBD2 might be the D (6 bases). CDR3 length: 16 amino acids. Germline V gene sequence: CDR1 SGHKS, CDR2 YYEKEE (reference sequence). The germline V and J ends were trimmed by 1 base and 0 bases, with 11 bases remaining between them. This chain's CDR3 is CASSLWSGGSYNEQFF. DNA for the CDR3: TGTGCCAGCAGCTTGTGGTCCGGGGGCTCCTACAATGAGCAGTTCTTC.

The chain employs TRBV3-1 (or the pseudogene TRBV3-2) and TRBJ2-7; 7 bases align to TRBD2. CDR1 LGHDT and CDR2 YNNKEL come from the germline V gene (reference sequence). The junction had 4 bases not matched to a gene; V was cut back by 1 base and J by 1 base. CDR3 length: 15 residues. The CDR3 spells CASSQVTGGSYEQYF. DNA of the CDR3: TGTGCCAGCAGCCAAGTGACGGGGGGTTCCTACGAGCAGTACTTC.

The chain couples TRBV10-1 to TRBJ2-7; D remains ambiguous. The CDR3 is 17 residues long. The germline gives CDR1 WNHNN, CDR2 SYGVQD (reference sequence). V was clipped by 1 base and J by 5 bases, with 21 bases between them. The CDR3 sequence: CASSEFKLYHHYNEQYF. In DNA form, the CDR3 reads TGCGCCAGCAGTGAGTTTAAGTTGTATCATCACTACAACGAGCAGTACTTC.

J is TRBJ2-7 and V is TRBV7-2; 7 bases line up with TRBD1. The CDR3 consists of 15 residues. V dropped 6 bases and J dropped 1; count of bases not matched to a gene: 9. Germline V gives CDR1 SGHTA, CDR2 FQGNSA. CDR3 sequence (DNA): TGTGCCAGCAGGTTCGACAGGGCGGCGTCCTACGAGCAGTACTTC. Amino acid sequence: CASRFDRAASYEQYF.

The rearrangement links TRBV11-3 to TRBJ2-2; D could derive from TRBD1 or TRBD2 (5 bases each). Germline assignment: CDR1 SGHNT and CDR2 YENEEA. V was pared by 1 base and J by 4 bases, with 7 bases between. The CDR3 contains 14 residues. The CDR3 sequence: CASSLVGGTGELFF. For the CDR3, the DNA is TGTGCCAGCAGCTTAGTTGGGGGCACCGGGGAGCTGTTTTTT.

The chain links TRBV2 to TRBJ2-7; 9 nucleotides line up with TRBD2. V trimming: 3 bases; J trimming: 2 bases; junction bases outside the gene matches: 5. From germline, CDR1 is SNHLY and CDR2 FYNNEI. This CDR3 is 15 amino acids long. CDR3 loop: CASSEGTSLPYEQYF. In nucleotides, the CDR3 is TGTGCCAGCAGTGAGGGGACTAGCCTCCCCTACGAGCAGTACTTC.

V gene TRBV3-1 (or the pseudogene TRBV3-2) combines with J gene TRBJ1-1; 8 bases line up with TRBD1. Germline values: CDR1 LGHDT, CDR2 YNNKEL (reference sequence). This CDR3 contains 14 residues. V was pared by 5 bases and J by 3 bases, with 5 bases of the junction left unmatched. CDR3 in amino acids: CASSDRGGDTEAFF. DNA for the CDR3: TGTGCCAGCAGCGACAGGGGCGGGGACACTGAAGCTTTCTTT.

The chain has TRBV9 and TRBJ1-2, with 10 bases that match TRBD1. J was trimmed by 5 bases and V by 4 bases; bases with no gene match: 11. The CDR3 extends over 16 amino acids. Germline assignment: CDR1 SGDLS and CDR2 YYNGEE. The CDR3 loop is CASSLHRDRGGYGYTF. CDR3 nucleotide sequence: TGTGCCAGCAGCCTCCACCGGGACAGGGGAGGGTATGGCTACACCTTC.

V and J are TRBV6-5 and TRBJ1-5; 11 bases agree with TRBD1. Germline V gene sequence: CDR1 MNHEY, CDR2 SVGAGI. This CDR3 has 15 residues. With V trimmed by 5 bases and J by 4 bases, 4 bases remained unmatched. CDR3 sequence: CASSTGTGGNQPQHF. In DNA form, the CDR3 reads TGTGCCAGCAGTACGGGGACAGGGGGGAATCAGCCCCAGCATTTT.

The CDR3 DNA sequence: TGTGCCAGCAGCCATGGGGGATCCACCACAGATACGCAGTATTTT. Translating it yields CASSHGGSTTDTQYF. The rearrangement uses TRBV5-4 and TRBJ2-3; D may match TRBD1 or TRBD2 (5 bases each). Germline CDR1 SGHNT, CDR2 YYREEE (reference sequence). The CDR3 is made up of 15 amino acids. Trimming stripped 4 bases from V and 2 bases from J, with 14 bases between.

This clone is a singleton in its sample. This chain links TRBV3-1 (or the pseudogene TRBV3-2) with TRBJ2-7, with TRBD2 identical over 9 bases. The V and J ends lost 3 bases and 2 bases, in that order; junction bases with no gene match: 5. This CDR3 has 15 residues. CDR1 is LGHDT and CDR2 is YNNKEL in the germline V gene (reference sequence). CDR3 bases: TGTGCCAGCAGCCACGGGACTAGCCGAGCCTACGAGCAGTACTTC. This codes for CASSHGTSRAYEQYF.

This chain uses TRBV5-6 with TRBJ1-5; a weak D match, TRBD1 (5 bases). This CDR3 contains 13 residues. Germline V gene data show CDR1 as SGHDT and CDR2 as YYEEEE. V lost 3 bases to trimming and J lost 7 bases, with 11 bases between them. The CDR3 spells CASSSGTVQPQHF. CDR3 sequence (DNA): TGTGCCAGCAGCTCCGGGACGGTCCAGCCCCAGCATTTT.

V and J are TRBV27 and TRBJ1-1; 7 bases map to TRBD1. The junction had 8 bases not matched to a gene; V was cut back by 3 bases and J by 7 bases. Germline V CDR1 and CDR2: MNHEY, SMNVEV (reference sequence). The CDR3 is 14 residues long. CDR3 DNA: TGTGCCAGCAGTTTGCCGGACAGGAGGAGTGAAGCTTTCTTT. Translating it yields CASSLPDRRSEAFF.

The chain employs TRBV6-1 and TRBJ2-2, with TRBD1 as a possible D gene (6 bases). CDR1 is MNHNS, CDR2 SASEGT, per germline. Trimming removed 2 bases from V and 3 bases from J, with 16 bases in between. The length of the CDR3 is 17 residues. Written as DNA, the CDR3 is TGTGCCAGCAGTGAACGGCAGGGGAGTGAAGACACCGGGGAGCTGTTTTTT. As protein: CASSERQGSEDTGELFF.

The chain uses TRBV27 and TRBJ2-3; D perhaps matches TRBD1 (6 bases). The V end lost 5 bases, the J end lost 0 bases, and 15 bases lay between the germline ends. Per the germline V gene, CDR1 is MNHEY and CDR2 is SMNVEV (reference sequence). The CDR3 is made up of 16 amino acids. The DNA of the CDR3 is TGTGCCAGCAGTCCGGAGACAGGAGCTAGCACAGATACGCAGTATTTT. It specifies CASSPETGASTDTQYF.

V and J are TRBV6-6 and TRBJ2-7; D is uncertain. Germline V CDR1 and CDR2: MNHNY, SVGAGI (reference sequence). The CDR3 is made up of 13 amino acids. With 7 bases removed from V and 3 bases from J, the gap between germline ends came to 13 bases. CDR3 sequence (DNA): TGTGCCAGCACGGCAGTTGTCCGCTACGAGCAGTACTTC. Protein: CASTAVVRYEQYF.

CDR3 protein: CASSYQLQGRNEKLFF. The DNA of the CDR3 is TGTGCCAGCAGTTACCAATTACAGGGACGGAATGAAAAACTGTTTTTT. This chain links TRBV6-5 with TRBJ1-4; TRBD1 is a possible D gene (6 bases). V dropped 2 bases and J dropped 5 bases, with 15 bases sitting between them. Per the germline V gene, CDR1 is MNHEY and CDR2 is SVGAGI. This CDR3 contains 16 residues.

As for this clone: Other DNA sequences within the sample encode an identical CDR3. The chain is built from TRBV20-1 and TRBJ2-7; D unclear. V was pared by 3 bases and J by 3 bases, with 6 bases between. This CDR3 has 11 amino acids. The germline V gene encodes CDR1 DFQATT and CDR2 SNEGSKA (reference sequence). CDR3 in amino acids: CSASGSYEQYF. The CDR3 DNA reads as TGCAGTGCTAGTGGAAGCTACGAGCAGTACTTC.

The chain recombines TRBV6-5 with TRBJ1-2; 7 bases are a match to TRBD1. With 6 bases clipped from V and 7 bases from J, the junction kept 8 bases outside the gene matches. From germline, CDR1 is MNHEY and CDR2 SVGAGI. This CDR3 comprises 13 residues. As DNA, the CDR3 is TGTGCCAGCAGGCAGGGGGATTGGAGTGGCTACACCTTC. This codes for CASRQGDWSGYTF.

In its sample, this clone was seen once. The chain combines TRBV12-5 with TRBJ1-3; D is unclear. The CDR3 length is 17 residues. The germline CDR1 and CDR2 sequences are LGHNT and FRNRAP. V was trimmed by 0 bases and J by 0 bases, leaving 12 bases between them. This chain's CDR3 is CASGLVVSRISGNTIYF. CDR3 coding DNA: TGTGCTAGTGGTTTGGTAGTTAGCCGCATCTCTGGAAACACCATATATTTT.

A single count supports this clone. The chain carries TRBV2 and TRBJ1-4; D not certain. CDR1 is SNHLY, CDR2 FYNNEI, per germline. The length of the CDR3 is 12 residues. The V end lost 3 bases, the J end lost 15 bases, and 14 bases lay between the germline ends. The CDR3 nucleotides are TGTGCCAGCAGTGAGATAGGGCTGCTGGTGTTTTTT. It codes for CASSEIGLLVFF.

This clone was counted only a few times. The chain joins TRBV9 to TRBJ2-1; TRBD2 might be the D (5 bases). The germline V gene encodes CDR1 SGDLS and CDR2 YYNGEE. The CDR3 totals 13 residues. The V and J ends lost 0 bases and 7 bases respectively, with 8 bases between them. In DNA, the CDR3 is TGTGCCAGCAGCGTAGATAGCGTTAATGAGCAGTTCTTC. This encodes CASSVDSVNEQFF.

This rearrangement joins TRBV6-5 to TRBJ2-7; D gene unclear. CDR1 MNHEY and CDR2 SVGAGI come from the germline V gene. The V end lost 8 bases, the J end lost 4 bases, and 18 bases lay between the germline ends. This CDR3 has 14 residues. This CDR3 reads CASFPYGPIYEQYF. The CDR3 DNA is TGTGCCAGCTTCCCCTATGGACCAATTTACGAGCAGTACTTC.

This clone was counted a single time. The chain has TRBV4-2 and TRBJ2-4, with 10 bases aligning to TRBD1. Germline V gene sequence: CDR1 LGHNA, CDR2 YNFKEQ. V dropped 2 bases and J dropped 7; count of bases not matched to a gene: 2. There are 14 residues in the CDR3. For the CDR3, the DNA is TGTGCCAGCAGCCAACGGACAGGGGGTAACATTCAGTACTTC. As protein: CASSQRTGGNIQYF.

The V gene is TRBV4-2, the J gene TRBJ1-1, with D unresolved. The CDR3 length is 13 residues. Germline-derived CDR1 and CDR2 are LGHNA and YNFKEQ. Trimming cost V 8 bases and J 1 base, with 11 bases left between them. CDR3: CASGNKRNTEAFF. As DNA, the CDR3 is TGTGCCAGCGGGAATAAGAGGAACACTGAAGCTTTCTTT.

V is TRBV5-1 and J is TRBJ2-3; no firm D call. The V end was cut by 0 bases, the J end by 4 bases, with 12 bases between. The CDR3 has 15 amino acids. Per the germline V gene, CDR1 is SGHRS and CDR2 is YFSETQ. This CDR3 reads CASSLGRVVADTQYF. Written as DNA, the CDR3 is TGCGCCAGCAGCTTGGGACGGGTAGTAGCAGATACGCAGTATTTT.

This clone occurred a few times. The chain employs TRBV5-1 and TRBJ1-1; the D gene is possibly TRBD1 (6 bases). Germline CDR1 reads SGHRS; CDR2 reads YFSETQ. Trimming cost V 0 bases and J 4 bases, with 13 bases left between them. This CDR3 has 15 amino acids. As DNA, the CDR3 is TGCGCCAGCAGCTTGGCACCTGGACAGACCACTGAAGCTTTCTTT. Translation gives CASSLAPGQTTEAFF.

V and J are TRBV12-3 or TRBV12-4 and TRBJ1-2; no reliable D call. This CDR3 is 13 amino acids long. V was pared by 6 bases and J by 6 bases, with 14 bases between. CDR3 amino acids: CASSLASPDGYTF. In DNA, the CDR3 is TGTGCCAGCAGCCTAGCGAGCCCGGATGGCTACACCTTC.

The chain recombines TRBV28 with TRBJ2-1; 7 bases line up with TRBD1. The CDR3 is 14 residues long. Germline V gives CDR1 MDHEN, CDR2 SYDVKM. V lost 4 bases and J lost 8; bases outside the gene matches: 8. CDR3 loop: CASSSFGQDDEQFF. The CDR3 DNA is TGTGCCAGCAGTTCCTTTGGACAGGACGATGAGCAGTTCTTC.